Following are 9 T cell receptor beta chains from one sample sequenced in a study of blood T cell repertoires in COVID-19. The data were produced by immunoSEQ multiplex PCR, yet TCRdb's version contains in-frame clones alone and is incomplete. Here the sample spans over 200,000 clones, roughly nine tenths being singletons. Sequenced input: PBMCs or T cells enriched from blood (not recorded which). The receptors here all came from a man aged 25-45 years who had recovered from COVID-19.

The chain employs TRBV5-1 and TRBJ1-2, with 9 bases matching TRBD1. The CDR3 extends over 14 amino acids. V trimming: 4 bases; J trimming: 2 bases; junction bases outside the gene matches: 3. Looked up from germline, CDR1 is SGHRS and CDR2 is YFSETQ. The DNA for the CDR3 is TGCGCCAGCAGCATCGGGACAGGGAACTATGGCTACACCTTC. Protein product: CASSIGTGNYGYTF.

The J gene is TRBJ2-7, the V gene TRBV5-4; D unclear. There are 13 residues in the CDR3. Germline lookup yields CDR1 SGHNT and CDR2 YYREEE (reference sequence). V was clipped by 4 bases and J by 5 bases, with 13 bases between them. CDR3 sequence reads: CASSPSIFDEQYF. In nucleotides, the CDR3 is TGTGCCAGCAGCCCGAGTATCTTCGACGAGCAGTACTTC.

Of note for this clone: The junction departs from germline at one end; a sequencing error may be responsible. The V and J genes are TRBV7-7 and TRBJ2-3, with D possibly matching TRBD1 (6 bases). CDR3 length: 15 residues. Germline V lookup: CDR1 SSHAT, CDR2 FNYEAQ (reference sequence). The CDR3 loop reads CASSLTGISTDTQYF. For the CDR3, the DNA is TGTGCTAGCAGCTTAACAGGGATAAGCACAGATACGCAGTATTTT.

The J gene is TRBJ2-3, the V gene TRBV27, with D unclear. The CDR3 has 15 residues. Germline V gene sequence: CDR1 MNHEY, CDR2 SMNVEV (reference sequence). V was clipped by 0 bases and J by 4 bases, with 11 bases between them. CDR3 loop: CASSLSGFGSDTQYF. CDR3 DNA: TGTGCCAGCAGTTTATCGGGCTTCGGCTCAGATACGCAGTATTTT.

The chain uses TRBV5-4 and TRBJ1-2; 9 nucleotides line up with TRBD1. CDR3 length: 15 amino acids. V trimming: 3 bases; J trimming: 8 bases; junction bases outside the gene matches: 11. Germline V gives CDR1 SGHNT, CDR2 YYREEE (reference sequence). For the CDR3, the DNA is TGTGCCAGCAGCTCGACCGGGACAGGGTTGGGCGGCTACACCTTC. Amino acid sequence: CASSSTGTGLGGYTF.

This chain's CDR3 is CASSQRSGVWQETQYF. The CDR3 DNA follows: TGTGCCAGCAGCCAAAGGTCCGGGGTTTGGCAAGAGACCCAGTACTTC. V usage is TRBV3-1 (or the pseudogene TRBV3-2) and J usage is TRBJ2-5; D is perhaps TRBD2 (5 bases). The germline gives CDR1 LGHDT, CDR2 YNNKEL (reference sequence). The CDR3 is 16 residues long. The ends were cut back, 2 bases at V and 2 bases at J, with 15 bases in the middle.

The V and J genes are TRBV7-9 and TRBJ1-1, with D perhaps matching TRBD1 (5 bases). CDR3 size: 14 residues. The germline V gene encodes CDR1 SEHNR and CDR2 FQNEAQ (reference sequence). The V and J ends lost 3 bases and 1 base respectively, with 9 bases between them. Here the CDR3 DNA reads TGTGCCAGCAGCTTGGCCAGGGAGAACACTGAAGCTTTCTTT. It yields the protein CASSLARENTEAFF. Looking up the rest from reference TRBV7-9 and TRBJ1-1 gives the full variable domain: DTGVSQNPRHKITKRGQNVTFRCDPISEHNRLYWYRQTLGQGPEFLTYFQNEAQLEKSRLLSDRFSAERPKGSFSTLEIQRTEQGDSAMYLCASSLARENTEAFFGQGTRLTVV.

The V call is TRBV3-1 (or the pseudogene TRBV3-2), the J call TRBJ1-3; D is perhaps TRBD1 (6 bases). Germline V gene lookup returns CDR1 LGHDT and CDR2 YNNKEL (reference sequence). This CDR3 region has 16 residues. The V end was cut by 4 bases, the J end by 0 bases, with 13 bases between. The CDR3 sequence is CASSLRQAASGNTIYF. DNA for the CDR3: TGTGCCAGCAGCCTACGACAGGCGGCCTCTGGAAACACCATATATTTT.

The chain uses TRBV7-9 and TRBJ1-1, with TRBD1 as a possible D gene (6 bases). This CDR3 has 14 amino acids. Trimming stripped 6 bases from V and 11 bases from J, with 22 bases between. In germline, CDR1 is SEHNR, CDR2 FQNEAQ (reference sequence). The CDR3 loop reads CASRPDRRYPTAFF. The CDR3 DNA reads TGTGCCAGCAGGCCTGACAGGCGATATCCGACGGCTTTCTTT.